This T cell receptor (beta chain) is from a study of identical twins. Findings and caveats of the study: Modeled out-of-frame TCR alpha sharing in monozygotic twins fell below observed levels. The abundant beta clonotypes from cord blood had fewer insertions, and memory repertoires had none of this.

TCRdb independently ran MiXCR on the 5' RACE reads; one entry per CDR3 protein. The sample includes 1.5 million to 2 million distinct CDR3 sequences, less than 35% of them seen just once. This clonotype was seen many times. Its cognate antigen is unknown. The specimen was cord blood. This TCR came from a newborn girl in good health.

This CDR3 is CASRIEEQFF. In nucleotides, the CDR3 is TGTGCCAGCAGAATAGAGGAGCAGTTCTTC. The rearrangement joins TRBV4-2 to TRBJ2-1; D gene ambiguous. V gave up 6 bases and J gave up 10 bases, with 7 bases separating them. Looked up from germline, CDR1 is LGHNA and CDR2 is YNFKEQ. The CDR3 sequence is 10 residues long.